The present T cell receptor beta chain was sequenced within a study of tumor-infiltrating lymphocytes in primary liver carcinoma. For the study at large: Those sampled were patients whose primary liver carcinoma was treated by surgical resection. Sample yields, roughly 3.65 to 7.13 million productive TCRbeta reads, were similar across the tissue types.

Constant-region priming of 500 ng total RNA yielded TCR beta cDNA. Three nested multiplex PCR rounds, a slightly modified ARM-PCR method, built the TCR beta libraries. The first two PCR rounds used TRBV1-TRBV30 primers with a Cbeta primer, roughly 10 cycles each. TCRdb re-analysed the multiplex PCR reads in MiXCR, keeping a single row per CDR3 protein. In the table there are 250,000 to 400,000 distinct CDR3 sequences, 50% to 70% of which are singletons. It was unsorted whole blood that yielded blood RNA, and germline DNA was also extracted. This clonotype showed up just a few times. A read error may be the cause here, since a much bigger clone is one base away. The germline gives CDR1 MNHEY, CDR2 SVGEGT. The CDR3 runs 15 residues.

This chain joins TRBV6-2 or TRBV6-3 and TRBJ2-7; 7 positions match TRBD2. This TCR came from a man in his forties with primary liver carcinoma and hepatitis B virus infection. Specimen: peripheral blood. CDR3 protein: CASSYKPSGSYERYF. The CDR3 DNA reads TGTGCCAGCAGTTATAAGCCTAGCGGCTCCTACGAGCGGTACTTC.